Following are 21 T cell receptor beta chains from one sample sequenced in a study of blood T cell repertoires in COVID-19. Libraries were prepared by immunoSEQ multiplex PCR; TCRdb keeps only in-frame clonotypes and omits some of them. The data contain roughly 260,000 clones, 88% of them seen just once; the ten biggest clones take up approximately 3.8%. The sample was peripheral blood. Source of these receptors: a man in his fifties or sixties who had recovered from COVID-19.

The genes are TRBV6-1 and TRBJ2-7, with 7 bases fitting TRBD1. The CDR3 runs 14 residues. The junction had 4 bases not matched to a gene; V was cut back by 3 bases and J by 2 bases. From germline, CDR1 is MNHNS and CDR2 SASEGT. For the CDR3, the DNA is TGTGCCAGCAGTGACCGGGACAGAGCCTACGAGCAGTACTTC. Protein: CASSDRDRAYEQYF.

The gene calls are TRBV6-5 and TRBJ1-6; tentative D call: TRBD1 (5 bases). The V gene's germline CDR1 is MNHEY and CDR2 SVGAGI. Trimming pared 7 bases from V and 11 bases from J, leaving 18 bases between. This CDR3 comprises 14 residues. The DNA of the CDR3 is TGTGCCAGCACCCCCTCCGCGGGGGGTACACCCCTCCACTTT. It is translated as CASTPSAGGTPLHF.

V and J are TRBV3-1 (or the pseudogene TRBV3-2) and TRBJ2-7; no firm D call. CDR3 length: 16 amino acids. V lost 1 base and J lost 3, with 16 bases in between. From germline, CDR1 is LGHDT and CDR2 YNNKEL (reference sequence). In nucleotides, the CDR3 is TGTGCCAGCAGCCAAGTGGAGTCCCGGCGGCACTACGAGCAGTACTTC. This encodes CASSQVESRRHYEQYF.

The rearrangement links TRBV15 to TRBJ1-2, with TRBD1 identical over 9 bases. CDR1 is LNHNV, CDR2 YYDKDF, per germline (reference sequence). This CDR3 has 15 amino acids. J gave up 4 bases and V 4 bases, and 7 bases lay outside the gene matches. The CDR3 loop reads CATSIPGQGSYGYTF. The CDR3 DNA reads TGTGCCACCAGCATTCCGGGACAGGGTAGCTATGGCTACACCTTC.

This rearrangement joins TRBV5-4 to TRBJ2-3; 7 bases are shared with TRBD2. The V gene end was trimmed by 0 bases and the J gene end by 1 base; junction bases not matched to a gene: 2. The CDR3 runs 15 residues. The V gene's germline CDR1 is SGHNT and CDR2 YYREEE (reference sequence). As DNA, the CDR3 is TGTGCCAGCAGCTTGGGGCTAGCGGGCACAGATACGCAGTATTTT. Protein product: CASSLGLAGTDTQYF. Full variable domain (rest looked up from reference TRBV5-4 and TRBJ2-3): ETGVTQSPTHLIKTRGQQVTLRCSSQSGHNTVSWYQQALGQGPQFIFQYYREEENGRGNFPPRFSGLQFPNYSSELNVNALELDDSALYLCASSLGLAGTDTQYFGPGTRLTVL.

The chain employs TRBV19 and TRBJ1-5; D remains unclear. Trimming cost V 3 bases and J 4 bases, with 13 bases left between them. This CDR3 is 15 amino acids long. Looked up from germline, CDR1 is LNHDA and CDR2 is SQIVND (reference sequence). CDR3 coding DNA: TGTGCCAGTAGTATGGAGAGGGTTAGGAATCAGCCCCAGCATTTT. It is translated as CASSMERVRNQPQHF.

A note on this clone: Additional DNA sequences in this sample encode the identical CDR3. The J gene is TRBJ2-5, the V gene TRBV11-3; D possibly corresponds to TRBD2 (7 bases). The CDR3 totals 14 residues. Trimming cost V 5 bases and J 1 base, with 11 bases left between them. The germline V gene has CDR1 SGHNT and CDR2 YENEEA. This chain's CDR3 is CASSLGGGQETQYF. The CDR3 coding sequence is TGTGCCAGCAGCCTGGGAGGGGGCCAAGAGACCCAGTACTTC.

V gene TRBV19 combines with J gene TRBJ1-6, with 8 bases fitting TRBD1. The ends lost 7 bases at V and 8 bases at J; junction bases unmatched: 10. The length of the CDR3 is 15 residues. Germline CDR1 LNHDA, CDR2 SQIVND (reference sequence). CDR3 amino acids: CASIQTGTGYSPLHF. The CDR3 DNA sequence: TGTGCCAGTATTCAGACCGGGACAGGATATTCACCCCTCCACTTT.

The chain couples TRBV19 to TRBJ2-1, with 7 positions matching TRBD1. Germline CDR1 and CDR2: LNHDA and SQIVND (reference sequence). V shed 10 bases and J 8 bases; nucleotides not matched to a gene: 8. The CDR3 is 12 residues long. CDR3 in amino acids: CATGTAGYEQFF. In nucleotides, the CDR3 is TGTGCCACTGGGACAGCCGGATATGAGCAGTTCTTC.

DNA of the CDR3: TGTGCCAGCTCACCGGCACCCCAAGAGACCCAGTACTTC. As protein: CASSPAPQETQYF. V is TRBV18 and J is TRBJ2-5; D is unresolved. CDR1 is KGHSH and CDR2 is LQKENI in the germline V gene. CDR3 length: 13 residues. The germline V and J ends were trimmed by 3 bases and 1 base, with 6 bases remaining between them.

The chain employs TRBV30 and TRBJ2-2, with a possible D match to TRBD1 (5 bases). CDR3 length equals 15 residues. Trimming took off 4 bases at V and 2 bases at J, with 14 bases between the two ends. The germline V gene encodes CDR1 GTSNPN and CDR2 SVGIG (reference sequence). The CDR3 bases are TGTGCCTGGACTCCATCGACAGATAACACCGGGGAGCTGTTTTTT. Its protein product is CAWTPSTDNTGELFF. Using reference TRBV30 and TRBJ2-2 for the parts outside the CDR3, the full variable domain is SQTIHQWPATLVQPVGSPLSLECTVEGTSNPNLYWYRQAAGRGLQLLFYSVGIGQISSEVPQNLSASRPQDRQFILSSKKLLLSDSGFYLCAWTPSTDNTGELFFGEGSRLTVL.

The V and J genes are TRBV6-5 and TRBJ1-2, with D tentatively TRBD1 (5 bases). The germline CDR1 and CDR2 sequences are MNHEY and SVGAGI. The CDR3 extends over 14 amino acids. V shed 7 bases and J shed 4 bases, with 16 bases lying between them. The CDR3: CASTRLGGTYGYTF. The CDR3 bases are TGTGCCAGCACTCGACTGGGAGGGACCTATGGCTACACCTTC.

The rearrangement joins TRBV24-1 to TRBJ2-4, with D possibly being TRBD2 (5 bases). Germline V gene lookup returns CDR1 KGHDR and CDR2 SFDVKD. The length of the CDR3 is 16 residues. The V end was cut by 8 bases, the J end by 0 bases, with 16 bases between. The DNA for the CDR3 is TGTGCCACCACTAGTCCCGGGATACTAGCCAAAAACATTCAGTACTTC. Protein: CATTSPGILAKNIQYF.

The CDR3 protein is CASSNPSGAGQETQYF. The CDR3 region has the DNA TGTGCCAGTAGTAACCCCTCCGGGGCGGGGCAAGAGACCCAGTACTTC. The chain joins TRBV19 to TRBJ2-5; maybe TRBD2 (6 bases). V lost 4 bases to trimming and J lost 2 bases, with 17 bases between them. The CDR3 contains 16 residues. Germline V gives CDR1 LNHDA, CDR2 SQIVND (reference sequence).

This clone was seen more than once but under ten times. CDR3 sequence: CASTPGTGGDRGYNEQFF. CDR3 bases: TGTGCCAGCACCCCAGGGACAGGGGGCGACAGGGGCTACAATGAGCAGTTCTTC. This sequence joins TRBV25-1 and TRBJ2-1; 12 positions match TRBD1. Germline V gene lookup returns CDR1 MGHDK and CDR2 SYGVNS. This CDR3 has 18 residues. The V gene end was trimmed by 7 bases and the J gene end by 3 bases; junction bases not matched to a gene: 13. Based on the CDR3 plus reference TRBV25-1 and TRBJ2-1, the full variable domain is EADIYQTPRYLVIGTGKKITLECSQTMGHDKMYWYQQDPGMELHLIHYSYGVNSTEKGDLSSESTVSRIRTEHFPLTLESARPSHTSQYLCASTPGTGGDRGYNEQFFGPGTRLTVL.

The chain has TRBV15 and TRBJ2-2; 8 nucleotides align to TRBD2. CDR1 and CDR2 from the germline V gene are LNHNV and YYDKDF (reference sequence). The CDR3 has 15 amino acids. The ends lost 5 bases at V and 8 bases at J; junction bases unmatched: 10. DNA of the CDR3: TGTGCCACCAGCCAAGCGGGGGTTGGGAGAGGGGAGCTGTTTTTT. The encoded protein is CATSQAGVGRGELFF. Based on the CDR3 plus reference TRBV15 and TRBJ2-2, the full variable domain is DAMVIQNPRYQVTQFGKPVTLSCSQTLNHNVMYWYQQKSSQAPKLLFHYYDKDFNNEADTPDNFQSRRPNTSFCFLDIRSPGLGDTAMYLCATSQAGVGRGELFFGEGSRLTVL.

V usage is TRBV10-3 and J usage is TRBJ1-2; D is possibly TRBD1 (6 bases). Trimming pared 7 bases from V and 1 base from J, leaving 13 bases between. This CDR3 region has 14 residues. From germline, CDR1 is ENHRY and CDR2 SYGVKD. The CDR3 sequence: CAITGTSLNYGYTF. CDR3 DNA sequence: TGTGCCATCACTGGGACAAGCCTTAACTATGGCTACACCTTC.

The chain employs TRBV10-3 and TRBJ2-1; 9 bases fit TRBD1. Trimming took 6 bases from V and 9 from J; bases not matched to a gene: 9. The germline V gene encodes CDR1 ENHRY and CDR2 SYGVKD. This CDR3 region has 14 residues. The CDR3 nucleotides read TGTGCCATCAGCCGGGACAGGGAAGTTGGTGAGCAGTTCTTC. It specifies CAISRDREVGEQFF.

The CDR3 spells CSASRGGGFQETQYF. DNA for the CDR3: TGCAGTGCTAGTCGTGGCGGGGGGTTCCAAGAGACCCAGTACTTC. The chain couples TRBV20-1 to TRBJ2-5; 8 bases map to TRBD2. Per germline, CDR1 DFQATT and CDR2 SNEGSKA (reference sequence). This CDR3 has 15 residues. The junction had 7 bases not matched to a gene; V was cut back by 3 bases and J by 1 base.

This sequence joins TRBV23-1 and TRBJ2-7; 8 bases match TRBD1. TRBV23-1 is an ORF, with its function uncertain. The CDR3 is 15 amino acids. J lost 0 bases, V lost 6 bases, and 7 bases had no gene match. The CDR3 reads CASSQQGENSYEQYF. CDR3 DNA sequence: TGCGCCAGCAGCCAACAGGGGGAGAACTCCTACGAGCAGTACTTC.

In this sample, this clone turned up once. V usage is TRBV6-5 and J usage is TRBJ2-7; no clear D gene. This CDR3 region has 16 residues. V lost 0 bases to trimming and J lost 4 bases, with 16 bases between them. Germline CDR1 is MNHEY and CDR2 is SVGAGI. CDR3 amino acids: CASSYSSASIAYEQYF. The CDR3 DNA sequence: TGTGCCAGCAGTTACTCTTCAGCCTCTATAGCTTACGAGCAGTACTTC.